This T cell receptor (beta chain) was captured in a study of post-analysis software for immune sequencing data. Study observations and caveats: Roughly five TRBV segments appeared more often in patients than in controls, and TRBV5-6, TRBV5-1 and TRBV20-1 were among these.

A note on this clonotype: Its antigen is not identified. A much larger clone lies a single base off, so this may be a read error.

The CDR3 sequence is 17 residues long. V trimming: 4 bases; J trimming: 13 bases; junction bases outside the gene matches: 18. In germline, CDR1 is SEHNR, CDR2 FQNEAQ (reference sequence). Libraries were made from TCR beta cDNA, and they carried unique molecular identifiers. T cells numbering about 0.85 to 11 million gave rise to around 460,000 cDNA molecules. TCRdb fed the PCR reads into MiXCR, producing one record per CDR3 protein. This sample has about 260,000 distinct CDR3 sequences, with around 34% found just once. This sequence was found in a girl under 18 with multiple sclerosis. The V and J genes are TRBV7-9 and TRBJ2-1, with 11 bases fitting TRBD2. The sample was blood. In DNA, the CDR3 is TGTGCCAGCAGCTCCCAGAGAGTAGCGGGGGGGCGCGAGACCCAGTTCTTC. Amino acid sequence: CASSSQRVAGGRETQFF.